Each of the 15 T cell receptor beta chains below was sequenced from the same sample in a study of metastatic and nonmetastatic thyroid tumors. TCRdb redid the clone calls on the PCR reads using MiXCR. The data contain several thousand clones, 35% to 40% of them singletons. Thyroid surgery was performed in patients who had received no treatment beforehand. Sequencing was done on a sample of tumor tissue. Source of these receptors: a female donor with papillary thyroid cancer or a benign thyroid nodule (not recorded which). Some clones in this sample may be carry-over from other donors' samples.

Of note for this clone: A read error may account for a junction end that differs from germline. This chain links TRBV4-1 with TRBJ1-2; D may be TRBD1 (5 bases). Germline assignment: CDR1 MGHRA and CDR2 YSYEKL. The CDR3 totals 13 residues. This chain's CDR3 is CAISGAAFYGYTF. As DNA, the CDR3 is TGCGCCATCAGCGGGGCAGCTTTCTATGGCTACACCTTC.

This clone was counted a few times. This chain connects TRBV6-1 to TRBJ2-4, with 12 bases fitting TRBD2. Germline V CDR1 and CDR2: MNHNS, SASEGT. V lost 2 bases, J lost 4 bases, and 0 bases stayed unmatched. This CDR3 spans 15 amino acids. In DNA form, the CDR3 reads TGTGCCAGCAGTGAACTAGCGGGGGGGAAAAACATTCAGTACTTC. Its translation: CASSELAGGKNIQYF.

This clone has just a few counts. The genes are TRBV20-1 and TRBJ2-7; 7 nucleotides match TRBD2. The CDR3 sequence is 13 residues long. Trimming took 4 bases from V and 4 from J; bases not matched to a gene: 7. Germline V gene sequence: CDR1 DFQATT, CDR2 SNEGSKA (reference sequence). CDR3 nucleotides: TGCAGTGCTATGGGCGGGAGCACTTACGAGCAGTACTTC. Translation gives CSAMGGSTYEQYF.

The chain recombines TRBV5-1 with TRBJ1-1; 9 bases align to TRBD1. Germline trimming cut 2 bases from V and 4 bases from J; bases unmatched to any gene: 9. The germline CDR1 and CDR2 sequences are SGHRS and YFSETQ. The CDR3 loop spans 16 amino acids. The CDR3 protein is CASSLSWGQGGTEAFF. CDR3 nucleotide sequence: TGCGCCAGCAGCTTAAGTTGGGGACAGGGAGGCACTGAAGCTTTCTTT.

This chain uses TRBV7-8 with TRBJ1-3; weak D call: TRBD1 (6 bases). V shed 5 bases and J shed 8 bases, with 19 bases lying between them. Germline CDR1 is SGHVS and CDR2 is FQNEAQ. The CDR3 has 15 residues. CDR3 coding DNA: TGTGCCAGCAGCCCGGACAGTGTAGTGTTAGACACCATATATTTT. This encodes CASSPDSVVLDTIYF.

This clone was detected only a few times. The V gene is TRBV28, the J gene TRBJ2-1, with D tentatively TRBD2 (6 bases). Germline CDR1 MDHEN, CDR2 SYDVKM. The CDR3 covers 16 residues. Trimming stripped 1 base from V and 3 bases from J, with 13 bases between. DNA for the CDR3: TGTGCCAGCAGTTTATCTAGGGACTCATACTACAATGAGCAGTTCTTC. Amino acid sequence: CASSLSRDSYYNEQFF.

In this sample, this clone turned up once. The genes are TRBV5-1 and TRBJ2-7; TRBD1 aligns across 9 bases. This CDR3 comprises 14 residues. CDR1 SGHRS and CDR2 YFSETQ come from the germline V gene. Trimming cost V 6 bases and J 5 bases; bases outside gene matches: 9. CDR3 coding DNA: TGCGCCAGCACCAGAGGACAGGGGATGGACGAGCAGTACTTC. Translating gives CASTRGQGMDEQYF.

This clone is large (0.1 to 1%). This sample also contains other DNA sequences that code for the same CDR3. The chain is built from TRBV7-3 and TRBJ2-7; the match to TRBD1 covers 8 bases. The V gene end was trimmed by 5 bases and the J gene end by 2 bases; junction bases not matched to a gene: 5. Germline values: CDR1 SGHTA, CDR2 FQGTGA. The CDR3 sequence is 14 residues long. The CDR3 bases are TGTGCCAGCAGCCCAGGGGGCAGTCCCTACGAGCAGTACTTC. It yields the protein CASSPGGSPYEQYF.

J is TRBJ1-5 and V is TRBV7-2; D remains ambiguous. This CDR3 region has 12 residues. CDR1 and CDR2 (germline): SGHTA, FQGNSA. The germline V and J ends were trimmed by 3 bases and 6 bases, with 6 bases remaining between them. For the CDR3, the DNA is TGTGCCAGCAGCTTGATCGGTCAGCCCCAGCATTTT. Its protein is CASSLIGQPQHF.

The chain couples TRBV20-1 to TRBJ1-2; D might be TRBD1 (5 bases). CDR3 length equals 13 residues. The germline CDR1 and CDR2 sequences are DFQATT and SNEGSKA (reference sequence). Trimming left V 6 bases short and J 4 bases short, with 15 bases between. The CDR3 region is CSAGVPGGYGYTF. The DNA for the CDR3 is TGCAGTGCCGGGGTCCCGGGGGGCTATGGCTACACCTTC.

This clone was seen only a few times. V gene TRBV12-3 or TRBV12-4 combines with J gene TRBJ2-2; TRBD1 aligns across 10 bases. Trimming took 6 bases from V and 9 from J; bases not matched to a gene: 7. This CDR3 is 14 amino acids long. The CDR3 protein is CASRTGGNSRELFF. The CDR3 bases are TGTGCCAGCAGGACAGGGGGCAATTCCCGGGAGCTGTTTTTT.

Only a few counts were recorded for this clone. The chain links TRBV6-1 to TRBJ2-6, with 8 bases fitting TRBD1. J lost 5 bases, V lost 6 bases, and 3 bases had no gene match. The germline V gene encodes CDR1 MNHNS and CDR2 SASEGT. CDR3 length: 14 amino acids. CDR3 residues: CASRDRARANVLTF. The DNA of the CDR3 is TGTGCCAGCAGGGACAGGGCTCGGGCCAACGTCCTGACTTTC.

The table lists this clone with a few counts. In nucleotides, the CDR3 is TGTGCCAGCAGTTACGAGGCAGGTCTTAATTCACCCCTCCACTTT. It encodes CASSYEAGLNSPLHF. The rearrangement joins TRBV6-5 to TRBJ1-6, with unresolved D. The germline gives CDR1 MNHEY, CDR2 SVGAGI. The V gene lost 2 bases and the J gene lost 6 bases, with 11 bases spanning the gap. The CDR3 is 15 residues long.

This clone was detected only a few times. J is TRBJ1-3 and V is TRBV6-5; TRBD1 aligns across 12 bases. Germline V gene lookup returns CDR1 MNHEY and CDR2 SVGAGI. CDR3 length equals 18 residues. The V gene end was trimmed by 6 bases and the J gene end by 4 bases; junction bases not matched to a gene: 13. This CDR3 is CASSPTPGQGAPGNTIYF. CDR3 coding DNA: TGTGCCAGCAGCCCCACCCCGGGACAGGGGGCGCCGGGAAACACCATATATTTT.

The genes are TRBV20-1 and TRBJ2-1; a weak D match, TRBD2 (5 bases). Per the germline V gene, CDR1 is DFQATT and CDR2 is SNEGSKA (reference sequence). The V and J ends lost 6 bases and 9 bases respectively, with 21 bases between them. This CDR3 comprises 14 residues. CDR3 amino acids: CSATVSQDLGEQFF. CDR3 coding DNA: TGCAGTGCCACCGTATCCCAGGACTTGGGTGAGCAGTTCTTC.